This TCR beta chain is drawn from a study of cytomegalovirus exposure and HLA in healthy donors. Study background: Membership in the Caucasian-associated ancestry cluster was found for 81% of almost 400 genotyped donors. Study results and caveats: Another analysis was done later, and it associated 16,951 TCR beta sequences with HLA alleles at 0.05 false discovery rate.

The PCR was carried out with 60 Vbeta primers and 13 Jbeta primers. Measured with immunoSEQ multiplex PCR; TCRdb has only the in-frame clones, and not every one. The sample has around 150,000 clones, about four fifths seen once. The CDR3 totals 13 residues. V trimming: 9 bases; J trimming: 4 bases; junction bases outside the gene matches: 6. In germline, CDR1 is LNHDA, CDR2 SQIVND (reference sequence). Ten or more counts support this clone. The target antigen is unknown. The sample consisted of PBMCs. The origin of this receptor is a male donor in good health and CMV-seronegative. This chain connects TRBV19 to TRBJ1-5, with 7 bases fitting TRBD1. Written as DNA, the CDR3 is TGTGCCAGCCAAGACAGGGATAATCAGCCCCAGCATTTT. This encodes CASQDRDNQPQHF.